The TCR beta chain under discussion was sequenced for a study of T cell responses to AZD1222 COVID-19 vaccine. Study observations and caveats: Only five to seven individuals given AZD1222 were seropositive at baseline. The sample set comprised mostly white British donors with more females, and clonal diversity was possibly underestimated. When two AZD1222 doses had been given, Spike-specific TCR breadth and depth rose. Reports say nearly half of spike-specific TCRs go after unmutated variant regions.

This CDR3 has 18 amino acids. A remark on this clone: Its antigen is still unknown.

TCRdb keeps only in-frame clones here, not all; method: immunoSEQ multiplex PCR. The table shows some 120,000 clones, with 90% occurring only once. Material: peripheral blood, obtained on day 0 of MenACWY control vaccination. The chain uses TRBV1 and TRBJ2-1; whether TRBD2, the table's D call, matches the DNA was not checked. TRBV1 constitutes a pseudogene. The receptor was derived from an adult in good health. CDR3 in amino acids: CTSSQERRGGDSYNEQFF. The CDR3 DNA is TGCACCAGCAGCCAAGAGAGGCGCGGCGGGGACTCCTACAATGAGCAGTTCTTC.